Presented here are 32 T cell receptor beta chains from one specimen sequenced in a study of blood T cells in healthy people across ages. Through a sample-barcoded 5' primer and a J-beta primer mix, a second PCR was run for about 7 to 12 cycles. TCRdb independently ran MiXCR on the 5' RACE reads; one entry per CDR3 protein. This sample has roughly 1,500,000 distinct CDR3 sequences, with about 35% found just once. The specimen was blood. The receptors stem from a woman aged 25 to 45 in good health.

The rearrangement uses TRBV24-1 and TRBJ2-6, with D possibly being TRBD1 (5 bases). The CDR3 contains 18 residues. Germline CDR1 KGHDR, CDR2 SFDVKD. Trimming pared 3 bases from V and 0 bases from J, leaving 14 bases between. The CDR3 region has the DNA TGTGCCACCAGTGATGGGGCAGGCGAAAGCTCTGGGGCCAACGTCCTGACTTTC. It translates to CATSDGAGESSGANVLTF.

This chain connects TRBV27 to TRBJ2-3; 13 bases are a match to TRBD2. CDR1 MNHEY and CDR2 SMNVEV come from the germline V gene (reference sequence). CDR3 length equals 17 residues. V shed 6 bases, J shed 1 base, and the junction held 7 bases outside the gene matches. The CDR3 loop is CASRRTSGGSRTDTQYF. The CDR3 DNA reads TGTGCCAGCAGAAGGACTAGCGGGGGTTCTCGCACAGATACGCAGTATTTT.

This clonotype was detected a few times. This chain links TRBV12-3 or TRBV12-4 with TRBJ1-1; D possibly corresponds to TRBD1 (5 bases). The CDR3 runs to 13 residues. V lost 1 base and J lost 11, with 14 bases in between. The CDR3 is CASSLGVVGVAFF. CDR3 nucleotides: TGTGCCAGCAGTTTAGGAGTTGTAGGGGTCGCTTTCTTT.

This clonotype was picked up a small number of times. This rearrangement joins TRBV5-1 to TRBJ1-2, with a possible D match to TRBD1 (5 bases). The germline gives CDR1 SGHRS, CDR2 YFSETQ. The CDR3 extends over 16 amino acids. V was pared by 4 bases and J by 4 bases, with 20 bases between. The CDR3: CASSEIQGGGGYGYTF. CDR3 DNA: TGCGCCAGCAGCGAGATTCAAGGCGGGGGAGGCTATGGCTACACCTTC.

The V gene is TRBV11-2, the J gene TRBJ2-3; 8 nucleotides align to TRBD2. V gave up 1 base and J gave up 0 bases; unmatched junction bases: 15. The CDR3 is 20 amino acids. Germline V lookup: CDR1 SGHAT, CDR2 FQNNGV. The CDR3 DNA reads TGTGCCAGCAGCTTAGCCTCCTTCTGGAGCGGGAGAATAAGCACAGATACGCAGTATTTT. Protein sequence: CASSLASFWSGRISTDTQYF.

This clonotype was detected a few times. This chain's CDR3 is CASGSGRAYNEQFF. CDR3 in DNA: TGTGCCAGCGGGAGCGGGAGGGCCTACAATGAGCAGTTCTTC. V usage is TRBV28 and J usage is TRBJ2-1; 10 bases map to TRBD2. This CDR3 contains 14 residues. In germline, CDR1 is MDHEN, CDR2 SYDVKM. V gave up 8 bases and J gave up 2 bases; unmatched junction bases: 3.

This clonotype was observed a few times. The chain combines TRBV20-1 with TRBJ2-1; weak D call: TRBD1 (6 bases). The V gene lost 6 bases and the J gene lost 10 bases, with 10 bases spanning the gap. The germline V gene encodes CDR1 DFQATT and CDR2 SNEGSKA (reference sequence). CDR3 length: 10 amino acids. The CDR3: CSATQGEQFF. The CDR3 DNA reads as TGCAGTGCCACCCAGGGGGAGCAGTTCTTC.

This clonotype was observed at least ten times. The chain employs TRBV27 and TRBJ2-7; the match to TRBD1 covers 11 bases. CDR3 length equals 15 residues. The germline CDR1 and CDR2 sequences are MNHEY and SMNVEV (reference sequence). The J segment lost 2 bases and the V segment lost 5 bases, leaving 5 bases of the junction unmatched. The CDR3: CASSMGQGGPYEQYF. DNA of the CDR3: TGTGCCAGCAGTATGGGACAGGGGGGCCCCTACGAGCAGTACTTC.

The sample holds many counts of this clonotype. V usage is TRBV11-1 and J usage is TRBJ2-1, with 8 bases aligning to TRBD1. CDR3 length equals 16 residues. Germline lookup yields CDR1 SGHAT and CDR2 FQDESV (reference sequence). After removal of 3 bases from V and 6 bases from J, the junction contained 10 bases not matched to a gene. CDR3 nucleotides: TGTGCCAGCAGCTTGAGCCCCGGGACAGGCGGCAATGAGCAGTTCTTC. Translated: CASSLSPGTGGNEQFF.

This clonotype was recorded many times. The chain joins TRBV9 to TRBJ1-2, with 7 bases aligning to TRBD1. Germline loops: CDR1 SGDLS, CDR2 YYNGEE. The CDR3 length is 12 residues. The V gene end was trimmed by 5 bases and the J gene end by 3 bases; junction bases not matched to a gene: 1. Here the CDR3 reads CASRGTDYGYTF. The CDR3 DNA sequence: TGTGCCAGCAGGGGGACAGACTATGGCTACACCTTC.

This clonotype was recorded many times. V gene TRBV28 combines with J gene TRBJ2-3, with D hard to call. CDR3 size: 14 residues. CDR1 is MDHEN and CDR2 is SYDVKM in the germline V gene. The V and J ends lost 0 bases and 0 bases respectively, with 4 bases between them. The CDR3 loop is CASSLWRSTDTQYF. The CDR3 bases are TGTGCCAGCAGTTTATGGAGGAGCACAGATACGCAGTATTTT.

The chain uses TRBV7-9 and TRBJ1-4, with unresolved D. The CDR3 covers 17 residues. The V end was cut by 5 bases, the J end by 4 bases, with 20 bases between. CDR1 is SEHNR, CDR2 FQNEAQ, per germline (reference sequence). The CDR3 protein is CASSEIPGDRNNEKLFF. The CDR3 DNA is TGTGCCAGCAGCGAAATACCGGGAGACCGAAATAATGAAAAACTGTTTTTT.

This clonotype was observed at least ten times. The chain uses TRBV7-2 and TRBJ2-1; TRBD2 agrees at 10 bases. The trim removed 1 base at V and 8 bases at J, leaving 5 bases unmatched. This CDR3 has 15 amino acids. Looked up from germline, CDR1 is SGHTA and CDR2 is FQGNSA. The CDR3 spells CASSLGLAGADEQFF. Written as DNA, the CDR3 is TGTGCCAGCAGCTTAGGGCTAGCGGGGGCGGATGAGCAGTTCTTC.

This chain links TRBV18 with TRBJ2-5, with TRBD2 identical over 8 bases. Germline-derived CDR1 and CDR2 are KGHSH and LQKENI. There are 15 residues in the CDR3. With V trimmed by 4 bases and J by 3 bases, 7 bases remained unmatched. CDR3 sequence (DNA): TGTGCCAGCTCACTTTTAGCGGGGACCAAAGAGACCCAGTACTTC. Translated: CASSLLAGTKETQYF.

CDR3 DNA sequence: TGTGCCAGCAGCCTGGGAGGAGCGGCCTATGGCTACACCTTC. It encodes CASSLGGAAYGYTF. The chain employs TRBV9 and TRBJ1-2, with D unresolved. The length of the CDR3 is 14 residues. CDR1 is SGDLS and CDR2 is YYNGEE in the germline V gene. Trimming took off 4 bases at V and 4 bases at J, with 14 bases between the two ends.

The chain carries TRBV3-1 and TRBJ1-1; weak D call: TRBD1 (6 bases). Looked up from germline, CDR1 is LGHDT and CDR2 is YNNKEL (reference sequence). Trimming took off 8 bases at V and 6 bases at J, with 19 bases between the two ends. The CDR3 has 14 amino acids. The CDR3 sequence is CASRDNQLGPEAFF. The CDR3 DNA reads TGTGCCAGCCGGGACAACCAGTTAGGCCCTGAAGCTTTCTTT.

This clonotype was seen a few times. CDR3 residues: CSATLGDEAFF. DNA for the CDR3: TGCAGTGCTACGTTGGGGGATGAAGCTTTCTTT. The chain carries TRBV20-1 and TRBJ1-1, with a weak D call TRBD1 (5 bases). Trimming pared 4 bases from V and 7 bases from J, leaving 10 bases between. This CDR3 is 11 amino acids long. The germline gives CDR1 DFQATT, CDR2 SNEGSKA (reference sequence).

This clonotype has just one count. The chain is built from TRBV6-5 and TRBJ2-6; D unclear. The CDR3 runs to 14 residues. The germline CDR1 and CDR2 sequences are MNHEY and SVGAGI. With 8 bases removed from V and 2 bases from J, the gap between germline ends came to 10 bases. Written as DNA, the CDR3 is TGTGCCAGCCAGGATACCCCTGGGGCCAACGTCCTGACTTTC. Its protein is CASQDTPGANVLTF.

The chain recombines TRBV6-6 with TRBJ1-4, with D hard to call. CDR1 MNHNY and CDR2 SVGAGI come from the germline V gene (reference sequence). Trimming took 4 bases from V and 8 from J, leaving 14 bases between them. CDR3 length: 14 amino acids. The chain's CDR3 is CASSSPEGGEKLFF. The DNA for the CDR3 is TGTGCCAGCAGTTCCCCTGAAGGCGGGGAAAAACTGTTTTTT.

Points on this clonotype: Being one base from a much bigger clone, this may be a read error. The chain recombines TRBV29-1 with TRBJ2-7; D remains unclear. The CDR3 loop spans 11 amino acids. Germline V gene data show CDR1 as SQVTM and CDR2 as ANQGSEA. Trimming removed 4 bases from V and 3 bases from J, with 7 bases in between. The CDR3 nucleotides are TGCAGCGTTGCGGATTGCTACGAGCAGTACTTC. Translated: CSVADCYEQYF.

This chain links TRBV29-1 with TRBJ2-4; D perhaps matches TRBD1 (6 bases). Germline CDR1 SQVTM, CDR2 ANQGSEA. The CDR3 covers 18 residues. V gave up 5 bases and J gave up 6 bases, with 29 bases separating them. The CDR3 sequence: CSVCPREQGVCRGNIQYF. For the CDR3, the DNA is TGCAGCGTTTGCCCTCGCGAACAGGGTGTGTGTCGTGGAAACATTCAGTACTTC.

This clonotype was picked up many times. The rearrangement links TRBV10-3 to TRBJ2-5, with a possible D match to TRBD2 (6 bases). The CDR3 spans 13 residues. Trimming removed 4 bases at V and 2 bases at J, with 8 bases between. Germline V gene lookup returns CDR1 ENHRY and CDR2 SYGVKD. This chain's CDR3 is CAISVGRQETQYF. DNA of the CDR3: TGTGCCATCAGTGTGGGGAGGCAAGAGACCCAGTACTTC.

The chain couples TRBV5-1 to TRBJ2-1; 8 bases map to TRBD2. The CDR3 has 13 amino acids. The ends lost 4 bases at V and 9 bases at J; junction bases unmatched: 6. Germline CDR1 reads SGHRS; CDR2 reads YFSETQ. The CDR3 DNA reads as TGCGCCAGCAGCGTCCGGGGGGGCGGTGAGCAGTTCTTC. Protein product: CASSVRGGGEQFF.

The sample holds a few counts of this clonotype. The chain combines TRBV7-7 with TRBJ2-1; tentative D call: TRBD2 (5 bases). Germline V lookup: CDR1 SSHAT, CDR2 FNYEAQ (reference sequence). Trimming cost V 1 base and J 4 bases, with 11 bases left between them. The CDR3 has 15 amino acids. CDR3 sequence (DNA): TGTGCCAGCAGCTTAGACGAGGGAAAATACAATGAGCAGTTCTTC. Protein product: CASSLDEGKYNEQFF.

Many counts were recorded for this clonotype. This chain links TRBV15 with TRBJ2-5; the D gene could be TRBD1 or TRBD2 (5 bases each). The CDR3 has 15 amino acids. Germline lookup yields CDR1 LNHNV and CDR2 YYDKDF (reference sequence). V was shortened by 0 bases and J by 1 base, with 9 bases between the two germline ends. The CDR3 region is CATSREEGTQETQYF. The CDR3 DNA sequence: TGTGCCACCAGCAGAGAAGAAGGGACCCAAGAGACCCAGTACTTC.

This clonotype was picked up one time. The genes are TRBV9 and TRBJ2-4; D may be TRBD2 (6 bases). The J call may not be correct, given that the DNA end is closer to TRBJ2-5. The germline V gene has CDR1 SGDLS and CDR2 YYNGEE. CDR3 length equals 15 residues. The CDR3 DNA reads as TGTGCCAGCAGCCCGAGCGGGCGGGGCGGCGAGACCCAGTACTTC. Translation: CASSPSGRGGETQYF.

This clonotype appeared once. The chain links TRBV20-1 to TRBJ2-1; a possible D gene is TRBD1 (6 bases). The V gene lost 5 bases and the J gene lost 6 bases, with 14 bases spanning the gap. Germline CDR1 is DFQATT and CDR2 is SNEGSKA (reference sequence). This CDR3 has 13 residues. The CDR3 DNA reads TGCAGTGCTTTGCAGGGGCTTTTCAATGAGCAGTTCTTC. Translating gives CSALQGLFNEQFF.

The chain combines TRBV5-5 with TRBJ2-1; 10 bases are a match to TRBD2. The length of the CDR3 is 14 residues. V lost 5 bases and J lost 6; bases outside the gene matches: 5. Germline CDR1 and CDR2: SGHKS and YYEKEE (reference sequence). CDR3 sequence reads: CASRLAGVPNEQFF. The CDR3, as DNA: TGTGCCAGCAGGCTAGCGGGAGTACCCAATGAGCAGTTCTTC.

J is TRBJ2-7 and V is TRBV15; 10 bases agree with TRBD1. Germline values: CDR1 LNHNV, CDR2 YYDKDF (reference sequence). The CDR3 loop spans 15 amino acids. V was pared by 3 bases and J by 5 bases, with 7 bases of the junction left unmatched. The CDR3 nucleotides are TGTGCCACCAGCAGCGGCCCCGGGACAGGGGACGAGCAGTACTTC. Residues: CATSSGPGTGDEQYF.

The chain joins TRBV28 to TRBJ2-1; D might be TRBD2 (5 bases). There are 14 residues in the CDR3. V was cut by 2 bases and J by 8 bases, with 13 bases left in between. Germline V CDR1 and CDR2: MDHEN, SYDVKM. CDR3 in DNA: TGTGCCAGCAGTTTACTAGCTGGTTCTTATGAGCAGTTCTTC. It specifies CASSLLAGSYEQFF. Full variable domain (outside the CDR3, taken from reference TRBV28 and TRBJ2-1): DVKVTQSSRYLVKRTGEKVFLECVQDMDHENMFWYRQDPGLGLRLIYFSYDVKMKEKGDIPEGYSVSREKKERFSLILESASTNQTSMYLCASSLLAGSYEQFFGPGTRLTVL.

V usage is TRBV4-1 and J usage is TRBJ1-1, with 10 bases that match TRBD1. V lost 8 bases, J lost 3 bases, and 3 bases stayed unmatched. CDR1 is MGHRA, CDR2 YSYEKL, per germline. The CDR3 consists of 13 residues. Here the CDR3 DNA reads TGCGCCAGCGGGGACAGGGGATACACTGAAGCTTTCTTT. This codes for CASGDRGYTEAFF.

The table lists this clonotype with a few counts. This chain joins TRBV25-1 and TRBJ1-6; D is unclear. The V gene's germline CDR1 is MGHDK and CDR2 SYGVNS. The CDR3 contains 15 residues. Trimming took off 6 bases at V and 6 bases at J, with 15 bases between the two ends. CDR3 sequence: CASSPNSFGNSPLHF. The CDR3 DNA follows: TGTGCCAGCAGCCCCAACAGCTTCGGTAATTCACCCCTCCACTTT.